This is a list of T cell receptor beta chains from one sample in a study of T cell responses to AZD1222 COVID-19 vaccine. Some clones are missing from TCRdb's copy, which holds only in-frame ones; the method was immunoSEQ multiplex PCR. The sample lists 180,000 or so clones, about 90% occurring once. The sequencing used peripheral blood, collected 28 days after the second AZD1222 dose. The receptor set was obtained from an adult who received the AZD1222 COVID-19 vaccine. CDR3s include the opening cysteine and the closing phenylalanine or tryptophan. A D gene is named only where the DNA matches it firmly. Rows may omit the clone size; those that give it use once, few, many or a size class.

>-|TRBJ2-2|TRBV4-3|once
CASSLFWGAVTGELFF
TGCGCCAGCAGCCTTTTTTGGGGGGCGGTCACCGGGGAGCTGTTTTTT
>TRBD1|TRBJ1-2|TRBV6-5|-
CASRTGLVYGYTF
TGTGCCAGCCGGACAGGTTTAGTCTATGGCTACACCTTC
>-|TRBJ1-2|TRBV18|-
CASSKTGNYGYTF
TGTGCCAGCTCAAAAACAGGGAACTATGGCTACACCTTC
>-|TRBJ2-2|TRBV2|-
CASSKQGNTGELFF
TGTGCCAGCTCGAAACAGGGGAACACCGGGGAGCTGTTTTTT
>-|TRBJ2-3|TRBV10-1|-
CASSESGIKDTQYF
TGCGCCAGCAGTGAATCGGGCATAAAAGATACGCAGTATTTT
>-|TRBJ1-5|TRBV3-1/TRBV3-2|-
CASSQGGDQPQHF
TGTGCCAGCAGCCAGGGGGGGGATCAGCCCCAGCATTTT
>-|TRBJ1-3|TRBV5-1|-
CASSLGGNRISGNTIYF
TGCGCCAGCAGCTTGGGAGGTAACAGAATCTCTGGAAACACCATATATTTT
>-|TRBJ2-7|TRBV2|-
CASSQPGTGYEQYF
TGTGCCAGCAGTCAACCGGGAACGGGGTACGAGCAGTACTTC
>TRBD2|TRBJ2-3|TRBV18|-
CASSLVAGGSADTQYF
TGTGCCAGCTCTCTAGTAGCGGGGGGCTCCGCAGATACGCAGTATTTT
>-|TRBJ2-1|TRBV18|-
CASSPDYNEQFF
TGTGCCAGCTCCCCTGACTACAATGAGCAGTTCTTC
>TRBD2|TRBJ2-3|TRBV7-3|-
CASSPSGRADTQYF
TGTGCCAGCAGCCCCAGCGGGAGGGCGGATACGCAGTATTTT
>TRBD2|TRBJ2-5|TRBV3-1/TRBV3-2|-
CASSQNLAGGPSPETQYF
TGTGCCAGCAGCCAAAATCTAGCGGGGGGGCCTAGTCCCGAGACCCAGTACTTC
>-|TRBJ2-7|TRBV7-3|-
CASSQDVPYEQYF
TGTGCCAGCAGCCAGGACGTACCCTACGAGCAGTACTTC
>TRBD1|TRBJ1-2|TRBV4-1|-
CASSQDGAGGGYTF
TGCGCCAGCAGCCAAGATGGGGCAGGGGGTGGCTACACCTTC
>-|TRBJ2-3|TRBV4-1|-
CASSATTLVSDTQYF
TGCGCCAGCAGCGCCACCACGCTTGTCTCCGATACGCAGTATTTT
>TRBD2|TRBJ2-7|TRBV2|-
CASSSGLAGTLSYF
TGTGCCAGCAGCTCCGGACTAGCGGGAACCTTATCTTACTTC
>TRBD2|TRBJ2-1|TRBV23-1|-
CASSQSAVAGGPPYNEQFF
TGCGCCAGCAGTCAATCGGCGGTAGCGGGAGGGCCTCCCTACAATGAGCAGTTCTTC
>-|TRBJ2-7|TRBV21-1|-
CAHSRDTGWVEQYF
TGTGCCCATAGTCGGGACACGGGGTGGGTGGAGCAGTACTTC
>-|TRBJ1-2|TRBV6-6|-
CASSLTPLHEANYGYTF
TGTGCCAGCAGTCTCACACCACTACATGAGGCTAACTATGGCTACACCTTC
>TRBD1|TRBJ1-6|TRBV9|-
CASTGQGNSPLHF
TGTGCCAGCACCGGACAGGGAAATTCACCCCTCCACTTT
>-|TRBJ2-7|TRBV5-8|-
CASSLALGASYEQYF
TGTGCCAGCAGCTTGGCCCTGGGGGCGTCCTACGAGCAGTACTTC
>TRBD2|TRBJ2-3|TRBV30|-
CAWGTGGDTQYF
TGTGCCTGGGGGACGGGGGGTGATACGCAGTATTTT
>-|TRBJ2-3|TRBV5-6|-
CASSLKSTDTQYF
TGTGCCAGCAGCTTGAAAAGCACAGATACGCAGTATTTT
>TRBD1|TRBJ1-2|TRBV9|-
CASSVGNRGSDGYTF
TGTGCCAGCAGCGTAGGTAACAGGGGTTCCGATGGCTACACCTTC
>-|TRBJ1-5|TRBV10-3|-
CAISEGGGQPQHF
TGTGCCATCAGTGAAGGAGGAGGTCAGCCCCAGCATTTT
>TRBD2|TRBJ2-5|TRBV20-1|-
CSASPTSILAGYQETQYF
TGCAGTGCTAGTCCCACTTCAATACTAGCGGGATACCAAGAGACCCAGTACTTC
>-|TRBJ1-4|TRBV30|-
CAWSALRAEKLFF
TGTGCCTGGAGCGCCCTCCGGGCTGAAAAACTGTTTTTT
>-|TRBJ2-2|TRBV30|-
CAWRVNTGELFF
TGTGCCTGGAGAGTTAACACCGGGGAGCTGTTTTTT
>-|TRBJ1-4|TRBV6-5|-
CASRSSRANEKLFF
TGTGCCAGCCGTAGCAGTAGGGCTAATGAAAAACTGTTTTTT
>-|TRBJ1-1|TRBV5-1|-
CASSLQGKNTEAFF
TGCGCCAGCAGCTTGCAGGGGAAGAACACTGAAGCTTTCTTT
>-|TRBJ1-6|TRBV7-9|-
CASSLVSGPSSYNSPLHF
TGTGCCAGCAGCTTAGTGAGTGGACCGAGCTCCTATAATTCACCCCTCCACTTT
>-|TRBJ1-2|TRBV30|-
CAWSETTPNYGYTF
TGTGCCTGGAGTGAAACGACCCCAAACTATGGCTACACCTTC
>-|TRBJ1-6|TRBV18|-
CASSLGHQNSPLHF
TGTGCCAGCTCACTGGGACACCAAAATTCACCCCTCCACTTT
>-|TRBJ2-3|TRBV18|once
CASSPPGGLGTDTQYF
TGTGCCAGCTCACCCCCGGGCGGTCTGGGTACAGATACGCAGTATTTT
>-|TRBJ2-7|TRBV27|-
CASSSYFRGDEQYF
TGTGCCAGCAGTTCCTACTTCAGGGGGGACGAGCAGTACTTC
>-|TRBJ1-2|TRBV6-1|once
CASSEFRVGHHWSYGYTF
TGTGCCAGCAGTGAATTTAGGGTCGGACACCATTGGAGCTATGGCTACACCTTC
>-|TRBJ2-5|TRBV27|-
CASSSPGGQETQYF
TGTGCCAGCAGTTCCCCAGGGGGGCAAGAGACCCAGTACTTC
>-|TRBJ1-2|TRBV18|-
CASSPAAGGNYGYTF
TGTGCCAGCTCACCGGCGGCCGGGGGTAACTATGGCTACACCTTC
>TRBD1|TRBJ2-1|TRBV2|-
CATRTGSSYNEQFF
TGTGCCACCAGGACAGGGAGCTCCTACAATGAGCAGTTCTTC
>TRBD1|TRBJ1-4|TRBV9|-
CASSANRGLTNEKLFF
TGTGCCAGCAGCGCCAACAGGGGGCTCACTAATGAAAAACTGTTTTTT
>TRBD2|TRBJ2-7|TRBV28|-
CACTGGQYYEQYF
TGTGCCTGCACGGGGGGGCAATACTACGAGCAGTACTTC
>TRBD2|TRBJ2-1|TRBV19|-
CASRRLAESGNEQFF
TGTGCCAGTAGGAGACTAGCGGAGTCGGGCAATGAGCAGTTCTTC
>-|TRBJ1-5|TRBV6-6|-
CASSYRRNNQPQHF
TGTGCCAGCAGTTACCGCAGGAACAATCAGCCCCAGCATTTT
>TRBD1|TRBJ1-1|TRBV18|-
CASSPPNGQGPTEAFF
TGTGCCAGCTCACCACCAAATGGACAGGGGCCCACTGAAGCTTTCTTT
>-|TRBJ2-7|TRBV28|-
CASARTDTYEQYF
TGTGCCAGCGCCAGGACAGACACCTACGAGCAGTACTTC
>-|TRBJ2-1|TRBV7-8|-
CASSPQGYGPYNEQFF
TGTGCCAGCAGCCCCCAGGGGTATGGACCTTACAATGAGCAGTTCTTC
>-|TRBJ1-1|TRBV3-1/TRBV3-2|-
CASSPPPNTEAFF
TGTGCCAGCAGCCCCCCCCCGAACACTGAAGCTTTCTTT
>-|TRBJ1-2|TRBV28|-
CASLSPGQGDYGYTF
TGTGCCAGCTTGTCTCCCGGACAAGGGGACTATGGCTACACCTTC
>-|TRBJ2-1|TRBV9|once
CASGGPGLTISYNEQFF
TGTGCCAGCGGCGGTCCGGGACTGACGATCTCCTACAATGAGCAGTTCTTC
>-|TRBJ1-5|TRBV6-5|-
CASSYEQYQPQHF
TGTGCCAGCAGTTACGAACAGTATCAGCCCCAGCATTTT
>TRBD2|TRBJ2-3|TRBV4-1|-
CASNPTSGSTDTQYF
TGCGCCAGCAACCCGACTAGCGGCAGCACAGATACGCAGTATTTT
>TRBD1|TRBJ1-6|TRBV28|-
CASSFRGGGSPLHF
TGTGCCAGCAGTTTTAGAGGGGGCGGGTCACCCCTCCACTTT